The clone carrying this T cell receptor (beta chain) was detected many times. The antigen is undetermined. Gene names refer to mouse genes. The read ends 4 residues early relative to the CDR3; the germline J gene fills the gap. It was cDNA, reverse transcribed from extracted RNA, that served as the sequencing template. Here immunoSEQ multiplex PCR was the method, and the copy in TCRdb shows in-frame clones only, minus some. Captured here are roughly 110,000 clones, none seen once; the top ten comprise less than 20%. The data were taken from a study of CD8+ T cells in alopecia areata. Overall study context: Grafting placed skin from approximately 6-12-month-old C3H/HeJ donors with spontaneous alopecia onto roughly 7-11-week-old female C3H/HeJ mice. Findings of the study overall: Especially in alopecia totalis/universalis, lesional scalp showed greater clonality than normal scalp did.

The germline V gene has CDR1 NSQYPW and CDR2 LRSPGD (reference sequence). The CDR3 runs 17 residues. The V and J ends lost 2 bases and 1 base, in that order; junction bases with no gene match: 6. The V gene is TRBV1, the J gene TRBJ2-5; 10 positions agree with TRBD2. The sequence derives from a C3H/HeJ mouse with alopecia areata. The MHC haplotype of this mouse line is H2-k. Specimen: lesional skin. The DNA read from the CDR3 is TGCACCTGCAGTGCAAGACTGGGGGGATTTGACCAAGAC. It codes for CTCSARLGGFDQD. The whole CDR3 sequence is CTCSARLGGFDQDTQYF.